This entry lists 14 T cell receptor beta chains sequenced from one sample in a study of Graves' ophthalmopathy and Graves' hyperthyroidism. Beta-chain TCR CDR3 regions were amplified from RNA transcripts. An initial RT-PCR round employing HTBI primers preceded a second-round multiplex PCR. TCRdb called the multiplex PCR reads again in MiXCR, with one record for every CDR3 protein. The sample has about 48,000 distinct CDR3 sequences; around 48% are singletons. Source material: peripheral blood. These receptors were obtained from an adult man with Graves' ophthalmopathy.

The genes are TRBV19 and TRBJ1-5, with 7 bases aligning to TRBD1. In germline, CDR1 is LNHDA, CDR2 SQIVND (reference sequence). The CDR3 consists of 15 residues. Unmatched junction bases numbered 8, after V lost 7 bases and J lost 2 bases. Here the CDR3 reads CASKFQGEGNQPQHF. CDR3 DNA sequence: TGTGCCAGTAAGTTCCAGGGGGAAGGCAATCAGCCCCAGCATTTT.

This clonotype was seen a few times. This may come from a read error, since a much larger clone is one base off. This sequence joins TRBV5-5 and TRBJ1-1, with 10 bases aligning to TRBD1. This CDR3 region has 17 residues. Germline lookup yields CDR1 SGHKS and CDR2 YYEKEE (reference sequence). V trimming: 4 bases; J trimming: 1 base; junction bases outside the gene matches: 10. CDR3 residues: CASSHSGQGIRNTEAFF. Here the CDR3 DNA reads TGTGCCAGCAGCCACTCGGGACAGGGGATAAGGAACACTGAAGCTTTCTTT.

The rearrangement joins TRBV5-1 to TRBJ2-7, with TRBD1 matching 8 bases. Germline-derived CDR1 and CDR2 are SGHRS and YFSETQ. The CDR3 has 14 residues. The J segment lost 2 bases and the V segment lost 3 bases, leaving 4 bases of the junction unmatched. In nucleotides, the CDR3 is TGCGCCAGCAGCTGGGGACAGGTAGCCTACGAGCAGTACTTC. Its protein is CASSWGQVAYEQYF.

The rearrangement joins TRBV10-3 to TRBJ2-1; D is ambiguous. Germline CDR1 and CDR2: ENHRY and SYGVKD. The V and J ends lost 6 bases and 5 bases respectively, with 11 bases between them. The CDR3 is made up of 13 amino acids. The CDR3 nucleotides read TGTGCCATCAGAAACAGCCCAGACAATGAGCAGTTCTTC. Translating gives CAIRNSPDNEQFF.

This clonotype counts as medium-sized. The chain uses TRBV15 and TRBJ2-1; a weak D match, TRBD1 (6 bases). The length of the CDR3 is 14 residues. Germline V gene data show CDR1 as LNHNV and CDR2 as YYDKDF (reference sequence). V dropped 3 bases and J dropped 8 bases, with 14 bases sitting between them. DNA of the CDR3: TGTGCCACCAGCAGCCCAGGGGAGAGGGATGAGCAGTTCTTC. Residues: CATSSPGERDEQFF.

This clonotype has ten or more counts. The V call is TRBV11-1, the J call TRBJ1-1, with 12 bases identical to TRBD1. Germline V CDR1 and CDR2: SGHAT, FQDESV (reference sequence). The junction had 11 bases not matched to a gene; V was cut back by 5 bases and J by 7 bases. The CDR3 is made up of 16 amino acids. The CDR3 nucleotides read TGTGCCAGCAGCGACGCCAGGGACAGGGGGCATAATGAAGCTTTCTTT. Its protein product is CASSDARDRGHNEAFF. The entire variable domain, with the rest obtained from reference TRBV11-1 and TRBJ1-1, is as follows: EAEVAQSPRYKITEKSQAVAFWCDPISGHATLYWYRQILGQGPELLVQFQDESVVDDSQLPKDRFSAERLKGVDSTLKIQPAELGDSAMYLCASSDARDRGHNEAFFGQGTRLTVV.

This chain connects TRBV2 to TRBJ2-7; a weak D match, TRBD1 (5 bases). Trimming shortened V by 6 bases and J by 3 bases, and 12 bases separated the two germline ends. Germline CDR1 SNHLY, CDR2 FYNNEI. The CDR3 runs 13 residues. Here the CDR3 reads CASRAQGFYEQYF. The CDR3 DNA reads TGTGCCAGCAGGGCCCAGGGCTTCTACGAGCAGTACTTC.

This clonotype was picked up a small number of times. The chain joins TRBV7-9 to TRBJ2-7; 9 bases agree with TRBD1. Trimming at V came to 2 bases and at J to 6 bases, leaving 2 bases not matched to a gene. CDR3 length: 13 amino acids. Germline V gene sequence: CDR1 SEHNR, CDR2 FQNEAQ (reference sequence). CDR3: CASSLLTGGEQYF. The CDR3 DNA is TGTGCCAGCAGCTTATTGACAGGGGGCGAGCAGTACTTC.

The chain employs TRBV7-9 and TRBJ2-7; TRBD1 aligns across 9 bases. Trimming at V came to 5 bases and at J to 4 bases, leaving 9 bases not matched to a gene. This CDR3 comprises 15 residues. Germline CDR1 and CDR2: SEHNR and FQNEAQ (reference sequence). CDR3 coding DNA: TGTGCCAGCAGCGACGGGACAGGGCGGCTATACGAGCAGTACTTC. Translated: CASSDGTGRLYEQYF.

The chain links TRBV20-1 to TRBJ2-2; D is ambiguous. The CDR3 sequence is 14 residues long. V lost 5 bases and J 3 bases, leaving 13 bases between the germline ends. Germline V gene lookup returns CDR1 DFQATT and CDR2 SNEGSKA (reference sequence). For the CDR3, the DNA is TGCAGTGCTGGAGTGGCCCGCTACACCGGGGAGCTGTTTTTT. The encoded protein is CSAGVARYTGELFF.

The chain uses TRBV6-6 and TRBJ1-1, with 9 bases fitting TRBD1. Germline V gives CDR1 MNHNY, CDR2 SVGAGI (reference sequence). The CDR3 sequence is 15 residues long. V was clipped by 5 bases and J by 5 bases; unmatched bases: 9. CDR3 DNA sequence: TGTGCCAGCAGTGGGGGACAGGGCACTGGGACTGAAGCTTTCTTT. Protein sequence: CASSGGQGTGTEAFF.

This clonotype was counted between two and nine times. J is TRBJ2-7 and V is TRBV20-1; the match to TRBD2 covers 13 bases. J gave up 3 bases and V 4 bases, and 3 bases lay outside the gene matches. The CDR3 spans 14 residues. Germline CDR1 reads DFQATT; CDR2 reads SNEGSKA (reference sequence). The CDR3 spells CSATGTSGNYEQYF. As DNA, the CDR3 is TGCAGTGCTACGGGGACTAGCGGGAACTACGAGCAGTACTTC.

Points on this clonotype: A junction end diverges from the germline sequence, so it may reflect a read error. V gene TRBV2 combines with J gene TRBJ2-3; 7 bases fit TRBD2. The germline gives CDR1 SNHLY, CDR2 FYNNEI. The CDR3 runs to 16 residues. This chain's CDR3 is CAGSRFRGGSSDTQYF. The CDR3 DNA is TGTGCCGGCAGCCGTTTTCGGGGCGGGAGTTCCGATACGCAGTATTTT. The complete variable domain, with remaining parts taken from reference TRBV2 and TRBJ2-3, reads EPEVTQTPSHQVTQMGQEVILRCVPISNHLYFYWYRQILGQKVEFLVSFYNNEISEKSEIFDDQFSVERPDGSNFTLKIRSTKLEDSAMYFCAGSRFRGGSSDTQYFGPGTRLTVL.

In its sample, this clonotype was seen many times. CDR3 in amino acids: CATSRRKDRAYNEKLFF. For the CDR3, the DNA is TGTGCCACCAGCAGAAGAAAAGACAGGGCTTATAATGAAAAACTGTTTTTT. J is TRBJ1-4 and V is TRBV15; 7 positions agree with TRBD1. The CDR3 runs 17 residues. With V trimmed by 2 bases and J by 4 bases, 10 bases remained unmatched. Germline V gene lookup returns CDR1 LNHNV and CDR2 YYDKDF (reference sequence).